This T cell receptor beta chain appears in the sequencing data of a study of cytomegalovirus exposure and HLA in healthy donors. Germline V lookup: CDR1 MDHEN, CDR2 SYDVKM. Trimming left V 1 base short and J 1 base short, with 11 bases between. CDR3 length: 17 residues. Amplification used 60 Vbeta primers and 13 Jbeta primers. Sequencing was performed with immunoSEQ multiplex PCR; in TCRdb, only in-frame clones are kept and a portion is missing. In the table there are 150,000 to 200,000 clones, roughly 77% of which are singletons. This clonotype was obtained from a middle-aged man in good health and CMV-seropositive. The sample consisted of PBMCs. The chain joins TRBV28 to TRBJ2-6; tentatively, D is TRBD1 (5 bases). The CDR3 loop is CASSLSGLGSGANVLTF. The CDR3 DNA follows: TGTGCCAGCAGTTTATCAGGGCTTGGGTCTGGGGCCAACGTCCTGACTTTC.